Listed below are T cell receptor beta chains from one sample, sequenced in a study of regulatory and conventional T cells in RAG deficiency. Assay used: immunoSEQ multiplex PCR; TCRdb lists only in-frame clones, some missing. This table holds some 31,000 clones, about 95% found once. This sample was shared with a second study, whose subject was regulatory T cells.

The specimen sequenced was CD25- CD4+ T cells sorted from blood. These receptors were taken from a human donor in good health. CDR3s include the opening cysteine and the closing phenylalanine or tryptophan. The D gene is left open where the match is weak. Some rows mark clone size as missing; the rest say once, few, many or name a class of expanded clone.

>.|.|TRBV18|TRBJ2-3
CASSRPGTSTDTQYF
TGTGCCAGCTCACGGCCAGGGACTAGCACAGATACGCAGTATTTT
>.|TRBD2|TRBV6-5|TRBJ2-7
CASSYKERGGFEQYF
TGTGCCAGCAGTTACAAGGAGCGGGGGGGCTTCGAGCAGTACTTC
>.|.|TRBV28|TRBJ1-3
CASAGNTIYF
TGTGCTAGCGCGGGAAACACCATATATTTT
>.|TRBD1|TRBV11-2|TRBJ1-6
CASSSAIRTGASPLHF
TGTGCCAGCAGCAGCGCTATAAGGACAGGGGCTTCACCCCTCCACTTT
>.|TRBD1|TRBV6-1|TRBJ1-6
CASTSDRAYNSPLHF
TGTGCCAGCACCTCTGACAGGGCGTATAATTCACCCCTCCACTTT
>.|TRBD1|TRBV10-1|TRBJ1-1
CASNKGGQGISSTEAFF
TGCGCCAGCAATAAAGGGGGACAGGGAATCAGTAGCACTGAAGCTTTCTTT
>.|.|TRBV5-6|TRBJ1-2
CASSRDTYGYTF
TGTGCCAGCAGCCGGGACACCTATGGCTACACCTTC
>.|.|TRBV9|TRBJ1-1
CASSPPGDRGAFF
TGTGCCAGCAGCCCTCCGGGGGATCGTGGAGCTTTCTTT
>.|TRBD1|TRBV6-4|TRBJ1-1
CASSATGGTEAFF
TGTGCCAGCAGTGCGACAGGGGGCACTGAAGCTTTCTTT
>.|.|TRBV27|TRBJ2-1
CASSTGGFRGRSYNEQFF
TGTGCCAGCAGTACCGGGGGATTCCGCGGGCGGTCCTACAATGAGCAGTTCTTC
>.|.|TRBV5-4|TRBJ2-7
CASSAAGLSSYEQYF
TGTGCCAGCAGCGCCGCCGGTCTTAGCTCCTACGAGCAGTACTTC
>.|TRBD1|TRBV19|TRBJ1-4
CASSSRTGTNEKLFF
TGTGCCAGTAGTTCGCGGACAGGCACTAATGAAAAACTGTTTTTT
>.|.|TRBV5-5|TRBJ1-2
CASSLEQAIYGYTF
TGTGCCAGCAGCTTGGAACAGGCAATATATGGCTACACCTTC
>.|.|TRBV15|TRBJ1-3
CATSSMASVSGNTIYF
TGTGCCACCAGCAGTATGGCGAGCGTCTCTGGAAACACCATATATTTT
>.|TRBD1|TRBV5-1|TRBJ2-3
CASGFGQGFPDTQYF
TGCGCCAGCGGGTTCGGACAGGGCTTCCCAGATACGCAGTATTTT
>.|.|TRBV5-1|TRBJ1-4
CASSPQALREKLFF
TGCGCCAGCAGCCCCCAGGCCCTAAGAGAAAAACTGTTTTTT
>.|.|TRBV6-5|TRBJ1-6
CASSYSRGGYSPLHF
TGTGCCAGCAGTTACTCGAGGGGAGGGTATTCACCCCTCCACTTT
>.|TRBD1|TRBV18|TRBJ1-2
CASSPGQNYGYTF
TGTGCCAGCTCACCGGGACAGAACTATGGCTACACCTTC
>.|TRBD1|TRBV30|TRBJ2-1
CAWSPDRGTYNEQFF
TGTGCCTGGAGCCCCGACAGGGGTACATACAATGAGCAGTTCTTC
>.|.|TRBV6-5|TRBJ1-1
CASRSLGGTEAFF
TGTGCCAGCAGGTCCCTAGGGGGAACTGAAGCTTTCTTT
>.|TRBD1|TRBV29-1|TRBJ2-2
CSVGDRVHAGELFF
TGCAGCGTTGGCGACAGGGTTCACGCCGGGGAGCTGTTTTTT
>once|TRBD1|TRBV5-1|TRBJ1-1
CASSLARQGAEAFF
TGCGCCAGCAGCTTGGCCCGACAGGGAGCTGAAGCTTTCTTT
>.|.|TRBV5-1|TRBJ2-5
CASSLEASSETQYF
TGCGCCAGCAGCTTGGAGGCTAGCTCGGAGACCCAGTACTTC
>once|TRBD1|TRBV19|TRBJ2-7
CASSPRTGSAEQYF
TGTGCCAGTAGTCCCCGGACAGGGAGCGCCGAGCAGTACTTC
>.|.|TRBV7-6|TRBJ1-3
CASSLGGRAGNTIYF
TGTGCCAGCAGCTTAGGGGGCAGGGCTGGAAACACCATATATTTT
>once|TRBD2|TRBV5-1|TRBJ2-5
CASSLAGLAGGETQYF
TGCGCCAGCAGCTTGGCCGGGCTAGCGGGGGGTGAGACCCAGTACTTC
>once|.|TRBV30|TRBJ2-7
CAWSVPNTYEQYF
TGTGCCTGGAGTGTACCCAACACCTACGAGCAGTACTTC
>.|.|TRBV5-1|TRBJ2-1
CASLKDWESLNEQFF
TGCGCCAGCCTAAAGGATTGGGAGTCCCTAAATGAGCAGTTCTTC
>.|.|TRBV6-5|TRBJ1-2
CASSYPQGYTF
TGTGCCAGCAGTTACCCGCAGGGTTACACCTTC
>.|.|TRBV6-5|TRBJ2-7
CASTRDGGFEQYF
TGTGCCAGCACCCGGGACGGGGGTTTTGAGCAGTACTTC
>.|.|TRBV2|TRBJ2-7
CASRDARGGYEQYF
TGTGCCAGCAGGGATGCCAGGGGCGGGTACGAGCAGTACTTC
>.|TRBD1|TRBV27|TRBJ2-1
CASSSPRDRGGNEQFF
TGTGCCAGCAGCTCCCCCCGGGACAGGGGCGGGAATGAGCAGTTCTTC
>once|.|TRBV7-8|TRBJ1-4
CASSSRGPPNEKLFF
TGTGCCAGCAGCTCCAGGGGCCCGCCTAATGAAAAACTGTTTTTT
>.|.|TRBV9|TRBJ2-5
CASSATLTAQETQYF
TGTGCCAGCAGCGCAACCCTGACAGCGCAAGAGACCCAGTACTTC
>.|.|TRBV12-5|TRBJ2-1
CASGSRGSDEQFF
TGTGCTAGTGGTTCTAGAGGATCCGATGAGCAGTTCTTC
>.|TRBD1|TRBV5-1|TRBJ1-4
CASSLAGTGNNEKLFF
TGCGCCAGCAGCTTGGCGGGGACAGGGAATAATGAAAAACTGTTTTTT
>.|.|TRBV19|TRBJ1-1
CASSQRGIYMNTEAFF
TGTGCCAGTAGTCAAAGGGGAATTTACATGAACACTGAAGCTTTCTTT
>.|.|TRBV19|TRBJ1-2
CVSRLTDNYGYTF
TGTGTCAGTAGGTTGACAGACAACTATGGCTACACCTTC
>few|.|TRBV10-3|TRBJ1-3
CAISLDGGTIYF
TGTGCCATCAGCCTTGACGGCGGGACCATATATTTT
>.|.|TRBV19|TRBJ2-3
CASSLGKGPPDTQYF
TGTGCCAGTAGTTTAGGAAAGGGGCCCCCAGATACGCAGTATTTT
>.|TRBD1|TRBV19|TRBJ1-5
CASGNRQGNSNQPQHF
TGTGCCAGTGGAAATCGACAGGGCAATAGCAATCAGCCCCAGCATTTT
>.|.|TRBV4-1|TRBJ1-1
CASRHNSGSANTEAFF
TGCGCCAGCAGGCACAATAGCGGCAGTGCGAACACTGAAGCTTTCTTT
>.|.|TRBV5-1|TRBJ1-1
CASSLAWQNTEAFF
TGCGCCAGCAGCTTGGCCTGGCAGAACACTGAAGCTTTCTTT
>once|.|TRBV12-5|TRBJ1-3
CASGQYSGNTIYF
TGTGCTAGTGGACAGTATTCTGGAAACACCATATATTTT
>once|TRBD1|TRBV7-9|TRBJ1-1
CASSLRVRGQNTEAFF
TGTGCCAGCAGCTTACGCGTCAGGGGGCAGAACACTGAAGCTTTCTTT
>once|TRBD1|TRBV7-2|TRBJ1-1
CASSRQKGQGAEAFF
TGTGCCAGCAGCCGTCAGAAGGGACAGGGGGCTGAAGCTTTCTTT